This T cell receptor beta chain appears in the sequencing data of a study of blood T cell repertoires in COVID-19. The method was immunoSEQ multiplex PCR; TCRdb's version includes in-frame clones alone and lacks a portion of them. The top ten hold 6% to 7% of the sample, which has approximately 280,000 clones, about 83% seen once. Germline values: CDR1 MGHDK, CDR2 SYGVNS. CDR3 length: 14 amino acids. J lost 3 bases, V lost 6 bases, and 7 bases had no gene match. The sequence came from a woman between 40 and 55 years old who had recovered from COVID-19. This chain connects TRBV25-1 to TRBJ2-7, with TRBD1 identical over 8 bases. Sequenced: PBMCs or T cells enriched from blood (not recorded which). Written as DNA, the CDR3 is TGTGCCAGCAGCCCTCCCGACAGGGGCTACGAGCAGTACTTC. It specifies CASSPPDRGYEQYF.